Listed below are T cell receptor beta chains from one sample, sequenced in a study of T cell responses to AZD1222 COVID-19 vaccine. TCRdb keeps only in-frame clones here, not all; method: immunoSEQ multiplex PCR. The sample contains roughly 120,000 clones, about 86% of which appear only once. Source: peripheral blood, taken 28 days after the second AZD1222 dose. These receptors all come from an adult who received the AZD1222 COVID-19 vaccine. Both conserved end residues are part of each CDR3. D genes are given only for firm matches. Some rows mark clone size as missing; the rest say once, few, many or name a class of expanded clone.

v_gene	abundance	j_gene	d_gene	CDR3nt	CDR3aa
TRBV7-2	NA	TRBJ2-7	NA	TGTGCCAGCAGCCGTCTGGGGGCCTACGAGCAGTACTTC	CASSRLGAYEQYF
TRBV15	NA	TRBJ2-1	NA	TGTGCCACCAGCATAAAGAGAAGGTCTGTGGGGAATGAGCAGTTCTTC	CATSIKRRSVGNEQFF
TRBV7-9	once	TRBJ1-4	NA	TGTGCCAGCAGCCAGACTTGGACAGAAAAACTGTTTTTT	CASSQTWTEKLFF
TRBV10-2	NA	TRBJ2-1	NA	TGCGCCAGCGGTGGGGCATCTTACAATGAGCAGTTCTTC	CASGGASYNEQFF
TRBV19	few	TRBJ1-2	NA	TGTGCCAGTAGTATAGATCAGGCAGGTTCCTATGGCTACACCTTC	CASSIDQAGSYGYTF
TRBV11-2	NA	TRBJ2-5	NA	TGTGCCAGCAGCCCCCTGTTCCTCGGGACCCAGTACTTC	CASSPLFLGTQYF
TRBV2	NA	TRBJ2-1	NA	TGTGCCAGCGGACTTAATTGGCGGGTCTTCGCTGAGCAGTTCTTC	CASGLNWRVFAEQFF
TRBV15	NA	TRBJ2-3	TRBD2	TGTGCCACCAGTAGGACTAGCGGGGCGACAGATACGCAGTATTTT	CATSRTSGATDTQYF
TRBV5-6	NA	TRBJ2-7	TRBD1	TGTGCCAGCAGCTCGTGGGACAGGGAGGATGAGCAGTACTTC	CASSSWDREDEQYF
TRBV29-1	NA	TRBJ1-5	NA	TGCAGCGTTGCCACAGATTATAGCAATCAGCCCCAGCATTTT	CSVATDYSNQPQHF
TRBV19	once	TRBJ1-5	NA	TGTGCCAGTAGAGGGACAAGTCAGCCCCAGCATTTT	CASRGTSQPQHF
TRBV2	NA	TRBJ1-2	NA	TGTGCCAGCAGTGATTTTCGGGCGAACCCCTATGGCTACACCTTC	CASSDFRANPYGYTF
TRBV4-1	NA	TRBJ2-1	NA	TGCGCCAGCAGCCAAGGGAAGGGGGGATCCTACAATGAGCAGTTCTTC	CASSQGKGGSYNEQFF
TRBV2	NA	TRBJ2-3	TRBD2	TGTGCCAGCAGTAGACTAGCGGGGGTGTTGGGCACAGATACGCAGTATTTT	CASSRLAGVLGTDTQYF
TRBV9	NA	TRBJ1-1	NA	TGTGCCAGCAGCCCCCGGTGGAGGGGCACTGAAGCTTTCTTT	CASSPRWRGTEAFF
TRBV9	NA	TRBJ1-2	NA	TGTGCCAGCAGCGTAGGGCAGTACTCTAACTATGGCTACACCTTC	CASSVGQYSNYGYTF
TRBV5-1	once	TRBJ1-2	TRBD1	TGCGCCAGCAGCTTAACAGGGGGGAACTATGGCTACACCTTC	CASSLTGGNYGYTF
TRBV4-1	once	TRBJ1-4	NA	TGCGCCAGCAGCCAAGACCGGGACCCCGGGGAAAAACTGTTTTTT	CASSQDRDPGEKLFF
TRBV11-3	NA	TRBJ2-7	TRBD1	TGTGCCAGCAGCTTAGTATCGGGACAGGGCGACGAGCAGTACTTC	CASSLVSGQGDEQYF
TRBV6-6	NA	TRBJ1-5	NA	TGTGCCAGCAGTTCCACAGGATCTAATAGCAATCAGCCCCAGCATTTT	CASSSTGSNSNQPQHF
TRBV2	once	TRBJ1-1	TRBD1	TGTGCCAGCAGGGGGGACAGGTACACTGAAGCTTTCTTT	CASRGDRYTEAFF
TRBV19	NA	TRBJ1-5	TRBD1	TGTGCCAGTAGTGTTGGAGGGGGCATAAATCAGCCCCAGCATTTT	CASSVGGGINQPQHF
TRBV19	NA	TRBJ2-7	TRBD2	TGTGCCAGTAGTCCCCGGCGGGGGGCGAACTACGAGCAGTACTTC	CASSPRRGANYEQYF
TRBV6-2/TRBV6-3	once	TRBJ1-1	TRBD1	TGTGCCAGCAGTTACCCGGGACAGGGGACGAACACTGAAGCTTTCTTT	CASSYPGQGTNTEAFF
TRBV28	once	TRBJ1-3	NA	TGTGCCAGCAGTTTTTTGAGGGTGGGCCACCCAGGAAACACCATATATTTT	CASSFLRVGHPGNTIYF
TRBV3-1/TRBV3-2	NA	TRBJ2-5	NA	TGTGCCAGCAGCTTTCAGGGATATCGCCAAGAGACCCAGTACTTC	CASSFQGYRQETQYF
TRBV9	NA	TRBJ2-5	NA	TGTGCCAGCAGCGTAGGGGGGCCGGAGACCCAGTACTTC	CASSVGGPETQYF
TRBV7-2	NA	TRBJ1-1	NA	TGTGCCAGCAGCTTAACACAGAACACTGAAGCTTTCTTT	CASSLTQNTEAFF
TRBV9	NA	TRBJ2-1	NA	TGTGCCAGCAGCGTAGCTCCGTGGTCGCAAGGTGAGCAGTTCTTC	CASSVAPWSQGEQFF
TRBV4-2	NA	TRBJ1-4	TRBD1	TGTGCCAGCAGCCAAGTGACAGGGGGTTTCGGTAATGAAAAACTGTTTTTT	CASSQVTGGFGNEKLFF
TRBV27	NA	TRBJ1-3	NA	TGTGCCAGCAGTCCAAGACGGACCTCTGGAAACACCATATATTTT	CASSPRRTSGNTIYF
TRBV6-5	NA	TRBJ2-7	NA	TGTGCCAGCAGCCGCGTCCCAAATTCTCCCTACGAGCAGTACTTC	CASSRVPNSPYEQYF
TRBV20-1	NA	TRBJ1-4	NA	TGCAGTGCTCCCCTTGGGGAAAAACTGTTTTTT	CSAPLGEKLFF
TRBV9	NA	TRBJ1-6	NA	TGTGCCAGCAGCGGACAGGAAAATTCACCCCTCCACTTT	CASSGQENSPLHF
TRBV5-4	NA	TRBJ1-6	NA	TGTGCCAGCAGCTTTTCTGACGAGGATTCACCCCTCCACTTT	CASSFSDEDSPLHF
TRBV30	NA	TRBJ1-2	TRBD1	TGTGCCTGGAGGGTGACCGGGACAGGGGACTATGGCTACACCTTC	CAWRVTGTGDYGYTF
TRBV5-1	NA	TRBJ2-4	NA	TGCGCCAGCAGCTCGGGGGGACAGAATGACATTCAGTACTTC	CASSSGGQNDIQYF
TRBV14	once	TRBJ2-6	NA	TGTGCCAGCAGCCCCCTCACCCTCTCTGGGGCCAACGTCCTGACTTTC	CASSPLTLSGANVLTF
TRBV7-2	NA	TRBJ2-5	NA	TGTGCCAGCAGGACGTGGAGGCGGGGGACCCAGTACTTC	CASRTWRRGTQYF
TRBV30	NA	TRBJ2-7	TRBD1	TGTGCCTGGAGTGTAATCGGGCAGGGGGCTGCCTACGAGCAGTACTTC	CAWSVIGQGAAYEQYF
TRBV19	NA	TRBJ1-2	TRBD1	TGTGCCAGTAGTTTACAGGGGTGGGATGGCTACACCTTC	CASSLQGWDGYTF
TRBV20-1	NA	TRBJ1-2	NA	TGCAGTGCTAGAGATGACTATGGCTACACCTTC	CSARDDYGYTF
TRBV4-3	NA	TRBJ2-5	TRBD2	TGCGCCAGCAGCCAAGGCCCGGGACTAGGGGGAGAGACCCAGTACTTC	CASSQGPGLGGETQYF
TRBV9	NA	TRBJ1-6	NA	TGTGCCAGCAGCGTACAGGGTAGGAATAATTCACCCCTCCACTTT	CASSVQGRNNSPLHF
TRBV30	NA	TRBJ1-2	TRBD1	TGTGCCGGCACACAGGGGAACTATGGCTACACCTTC	CAGTQGNYGYTF
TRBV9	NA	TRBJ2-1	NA	TGTGCCAGCAGCGTAGTATCACGGGCATCGGGAAATGAGCAGTTCTTC	CASSVVSRASGNEQFF
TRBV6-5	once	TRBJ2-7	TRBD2	TGTGCCAGCATGGGGACTAGCGGGGGCCTCCCGGAGCAGTACTTC	CASMGTSGGLPEQYF
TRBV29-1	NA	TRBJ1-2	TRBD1	TGCAGCGTTGCCCCGGGACAGGGGCAGCTTAACTATGGCTACACCTTC	CSVAPGQGQLNYGYTF
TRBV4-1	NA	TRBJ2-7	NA	TGCGCCAGCAGCCAAGCCGGGTACAGGGATCCCTACGAGCAGTACTTC	CASSQAGYRDPYEQYF
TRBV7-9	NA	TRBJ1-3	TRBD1	TGTGCCAGCAGATCACCACAGGGGAGAGATGGAAACACCATATATTTT	CASRSPQGRDGNTIYF
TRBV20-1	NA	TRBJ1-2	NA	TGCAGTGCTAGACAGGTTCGTGGCTACACCTTC	CSARQVRGYTF
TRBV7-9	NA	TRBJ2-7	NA	TGTGCCAGCAGCTTAGCTCAGGGCTACGAGCAGTACTTC	CASSLAQGYEQYF
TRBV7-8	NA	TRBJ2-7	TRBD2	TGTGCCAGCAGCTCTTCCACTAGCGGGGTCTACGAGCAGTACTTC	CASSSSTSGVYEQYF
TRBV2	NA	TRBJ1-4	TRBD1	TGTGCCAGCAGCCACAGGGGGCGGATTGAAAAACTGTTTTTT	CASSHRGRIEKLFF
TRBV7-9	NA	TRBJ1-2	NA	TGTGCCAGCAGCTTAGCGGGCGCCCGCTATGGCTACACCTTC	CASSLAGARYGYTF